The sequence of this T cell receptor (beta chain) was determined in a study of T cell repertoires in cytomegalovirus infection. Germline V CDR1 and CDR2: MGHDK, SYGVNS. V was trimmed by 5 bases and J by 2 bases, leaving 9 bases between them. The CDR3 has 13 amino acids. TCRdb independently ran MiXCR on the reads; one entry per CDR3 protein. The sample consists of about 600,000 distinct CDR3 sequences, about 24% of them appearing once. The receptor comes from a human donor in good health (CMV status not recorded). Some clones in this sample may be carry-over from other donors' samples. Source material: CD8+ T cells from PBMCs. The V call is TRBV25-1, the J call TRBJ1-1; D is unresolved. The chain's CDR3 is CASSWKGNTEAFF. Here the CDR3 DNA reads TGTGCCAGCAGTTGGAAAGGAAACACTGAAGCTTTCTTT.